This T cell receptor (beta chain) was sequenced in a study of control samples from healthy donors and cancer patients. Generated by immunoSEQ multiplex PCR, the TCRdb table keeps only in-frame clones and is missing some. This sample has 150,000 to 200,000 clones; approximately 90% occur once, and the top ten carry 12%. CDR1 SGDLS and CDR2 YYNGEE come from the germline V gene. The CDR3 runs 16 residues. V shed 2 bases and J shed 0 bases, with 11 bases lying between them. This sequence was found in a man between 25 and 39 years old in good health. The J gene is TRBJ2-2, the V gene TRBV9, with D possibly called TRBD1 or TRBD2 (5 bases each). Sample: blood. The CDR3 DNA sequence: TGTGCCAGCAGCGTGGGACCTATCGCGAACACCGGGGAGCTGTTTTTT. It translates to CASSVGPIANTGELFF.